Listed below are T cell receptor beta chains from one sample, sequenced in a study of blood T cell repertoires in COVID-19. TCRdb's copy holds only in-frame clones and misses some; the assay was immunoSEQ multiplex PCR. The table records some 220,000 clones, roughly nine tenths of them present only once. Source material: PBMCs or T cells enriched from blood (not recorded which). The receptor source for this set is a woman aged 18-29 years in a cohort exposed to, infected with or recovered from COVID-19 (not recorded which). Each CDR3 is given without its conserved first and last residue. The D gene is left open where the match is weak.

V gene: TRBV27; J gene: TRBJ1-1; D gene: NA; CDR3 protein: ASSLSRSAFEAF
V gene: TRBV9; J gene: TRBJ2-6; D gene: NA; CDR3 protein: ASSVVAAGANVLT
V gene: TRBV9; J gene: TRBJ2-7; D gene: TRBD1; CDR3 protein: ASSEGPTGDTYEQY
V gene: TRBV7-9; J gene: TRBJ1-1; D gene: TRBD1; CDR3 protein: ASSWGQENTEAF
V gene: TRBV9; J gene: TRBJ1-3; D gene: TRBD1; CDR3 protein: ASSVGDRGDSGNTIY
V gene: TRBV19; J gene: TRBJ2-3; D gene: NA; CDR3 protein: ASSWATTDTQY
V gene: TRBV28; J gene: TRBJ2-1; D gene: NA; CDR3 protein: ASSSVRGEQF
V gene: TRBV5-1; J gene: TRBJ2-3; D gene: TRBD2; CDR3 protein: ASSYPVGAGGSTDTQY
V gene: TRBV28; J gene: TRBJ2-5; D gene: NA; CDR3 protein: ASSLPGLPETQY
V gene: TRBV2; J gene: TRBJ1-1; D gene: NA; CDR3 protein: ASSQGVEDTEAF
V gene: TRBV11-3; J gene: TRBJ1-2; D gene: NA; CDR3 protein: ASSSGGNYGYT
V gene: TRBV15; J gene: TRBJ2-5; D gene: NA; CDR3 protein: ATSREEYQETQY
V gene: TRBV27; J gene: TRBJ1-2; D gene: NA; CDR3 protein: ASSLLGARGYT
V gene: TRBV5-6; J gene: TRBJ2-3; D gene: TRBD1; CDR3 protein: ASSAGTGTDTQY
V gene: TRBV25-1; J gene: TRBJ1-2; D gene: NA; CDR3 protein: ASIAGGNYGYT
V gene: TRBV27; J gene: TRBJ2-7; D gene: NA; CDR3 protein: ASSWAGSHEQY
V gene: TRBV6-5; J gene: TRBJ1-1; D gene: TRBD1; CDR3 protein: ASEQQGRTEAF
V gene: TRBV2; J gene: TRBJ2-7; D gene: NA; CDR3 protein: ASSGLTGLPFEQY
V gene: TRBV14; J gene: TRBJ1-2; D gene: NA; CDR3 protein: ASSQERGNGYT
V gene: TRBV9; J gene: TRBJ1-1; D gene: NA; CDR3 protein: ASSVAAGPNTEAF
V gene: TRBV14; J gene: TRBJ1-3; D gene: TRBD1; CDR3 protein: ASSQVRDRRFSGNTIY
V gene: TRBV24-1; J gene: TRBJ1-2; D gene: TRBD1; CDR3 protein: ATSELTGAGYT
V gene: TRBV7-8; J gene: TRBJ1-4; D gene: TRBD1; CDR3 protein: ASSTGQGGREKLF
V gene: TRBV19; J gene: TRBJ1-2; D gene: NA; CDR3 protein: ASSAETARLNMGYT
V gene: TRBV7-2; J gene: TRBJ1-2; D gene: TRBD1; CDR3 protein: ASSLIGGDGYT
V gene: TRBV29-1; J gene: TRBJ2-1; D gene: TRBD2; CDR3 protein: STPAGDEQF
V gene: TRBV4-1; J gene: TRBJ2-7; D gene: NA; CDR3 protein: ASSPPNYEQY